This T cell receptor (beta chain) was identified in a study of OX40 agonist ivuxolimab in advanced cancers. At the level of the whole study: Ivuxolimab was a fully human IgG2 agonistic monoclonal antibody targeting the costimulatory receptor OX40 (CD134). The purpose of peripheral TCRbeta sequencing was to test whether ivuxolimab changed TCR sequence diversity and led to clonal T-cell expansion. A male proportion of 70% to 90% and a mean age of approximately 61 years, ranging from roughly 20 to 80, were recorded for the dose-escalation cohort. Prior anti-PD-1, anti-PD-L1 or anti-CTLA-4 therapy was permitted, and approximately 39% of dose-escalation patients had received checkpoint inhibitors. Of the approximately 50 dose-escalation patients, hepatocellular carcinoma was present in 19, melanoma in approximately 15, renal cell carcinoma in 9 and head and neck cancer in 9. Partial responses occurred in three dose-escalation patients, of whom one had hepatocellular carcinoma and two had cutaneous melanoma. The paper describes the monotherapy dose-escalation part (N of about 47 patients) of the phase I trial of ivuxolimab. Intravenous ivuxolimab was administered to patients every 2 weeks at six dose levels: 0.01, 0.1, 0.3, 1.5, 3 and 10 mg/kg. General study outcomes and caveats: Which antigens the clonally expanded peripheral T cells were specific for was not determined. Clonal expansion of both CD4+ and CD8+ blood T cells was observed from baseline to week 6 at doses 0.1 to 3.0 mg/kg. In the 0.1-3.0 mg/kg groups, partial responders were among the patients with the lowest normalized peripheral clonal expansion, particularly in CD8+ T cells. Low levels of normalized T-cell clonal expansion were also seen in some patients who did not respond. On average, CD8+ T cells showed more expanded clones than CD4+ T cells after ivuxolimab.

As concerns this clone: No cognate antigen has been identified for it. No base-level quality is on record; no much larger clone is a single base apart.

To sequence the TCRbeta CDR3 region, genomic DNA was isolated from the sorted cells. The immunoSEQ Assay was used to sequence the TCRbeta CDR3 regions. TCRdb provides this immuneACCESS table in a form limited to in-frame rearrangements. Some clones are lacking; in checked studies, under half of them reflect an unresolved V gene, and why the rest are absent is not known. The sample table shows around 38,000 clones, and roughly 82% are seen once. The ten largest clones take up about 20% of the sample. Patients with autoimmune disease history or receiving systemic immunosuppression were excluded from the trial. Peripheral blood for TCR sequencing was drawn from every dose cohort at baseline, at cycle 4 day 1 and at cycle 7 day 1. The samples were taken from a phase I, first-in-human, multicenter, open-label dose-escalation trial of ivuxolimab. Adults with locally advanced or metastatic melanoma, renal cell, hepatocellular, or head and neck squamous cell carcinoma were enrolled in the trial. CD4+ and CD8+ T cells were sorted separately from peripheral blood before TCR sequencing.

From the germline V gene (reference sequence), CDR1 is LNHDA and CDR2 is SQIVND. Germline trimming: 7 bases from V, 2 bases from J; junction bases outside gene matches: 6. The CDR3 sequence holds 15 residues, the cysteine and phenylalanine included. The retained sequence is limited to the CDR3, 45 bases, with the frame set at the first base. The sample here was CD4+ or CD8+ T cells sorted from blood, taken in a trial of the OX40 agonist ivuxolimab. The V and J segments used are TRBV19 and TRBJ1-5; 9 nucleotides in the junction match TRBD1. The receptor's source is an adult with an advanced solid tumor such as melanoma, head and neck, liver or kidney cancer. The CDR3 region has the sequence CASKITGGGNQPQHF. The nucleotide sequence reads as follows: TGTGCCAGTAAGATCACAGGGGGCGGCAATCAGCCCCAGCATTTT.